Each of the 19 T cell receptor beta chains below was sequenced from the same sample in a study of graft-versus-host responses after intestinal transplantation listed by TCRdb under 2021. The sample's time point label, in plain terms: cells obtained before transplantation from donor or recipient. Library generation was performed with the immunoSEQ multiplex PCR assay. Not all clones reach the TCRdb copy of this immuneACCESS table, which keeps in-frame sequences only. Checked studies attribute under half of the gap to unresolved V genes and leave the rest unexplained. Within this sample are 90,000 to 150,000 clones, with about 95% of them counted one time only. Roughly 3.5% of the sample rests with the top ten. Which antigens these TCRs recognize remains unknown. Sequenced material: unstimulated CD8+ T cells sorted from spleen or lymph node cells, taken before intestinal transplant. The receptors here all came from a human donor who received an intestinal transplant.

The rearrangement joins TRBV27 to TRBJ2-1, with a tentative D call TRBD2 (5 bases). CDR3 size: 12 residues. V lost 5 bases to trimming and J lost 6 bases, with 8 bases between them. CDR1 MNHEY and CDR2 SMNVEV come from the germline V gene (reference sequence). CDR3 sequence reads: CASSHLANEQFF. The CDR3 DNA sequence: TGTGCCAGCAGTCACCTAGCCAATGAGCAGTTCTTC.

The rearrangement uses TRBV10-3 and TRBJ1-5, with D hard to call. Germline loops: CDR1 ENHRY, CDR2 SYGVKD. The CDR3 extends over 13 amino acids. Trimming left V 3 bases short and J 3 bases short, with 6 bases between. In DNA, the CDR3 is TGTGCCATCAGTGATGAGGTCAATCAGCCCCAGCATTTT. It translates to CAISDEVNQPQHF.

The gene calls are TRBV9 and TRBJ1-4; D perhaps matches TRBD1 (5 bases). Germline V gene sequence: CDR1 SGDLS, CDR2 YYNGEE. V lost 3 bases and J lost 10, with 16 bases in between. CDR3 length equals 14 residues. The CDR3 DNA is TGTGCCAGCAGCGACGACAGCGCGGTGGGAAAACTGTTTTTT. Its translation is CASSDDSAVGKLFF.

This sequence joins TRBV18 and TRBJ1-1; D may be TRBD1 (5 bases). This CDR3 is built from 15 residues. Germline CDR1 KGHSH, CDR2 LQKENI. V lost 1 base to trimming and J lost 5 bases, with 14 bases between them. The CDR3 reads CASSPRWGKGTEAFF. Here the CDR3 DNA reads TGTGCCAGCTCACCACGATGGGGGAAAGGGACTGAAGCTTTCTTT. The variable domain in full, with the rest retrieved from reference TRBV18 and TRBJ1-1, is NAGVMQNPRHLVRRRGQEARLRCSPMKGHSHVYWYRQLPEEGLKFMVYLQKENIIDESGMPKERFSAEFPKEGPSILRIQQVVRGDSAAYFCASSPRWGKGTEAFFGQGTRLTVV.

As for this clone: The junction departs from the called germline gene at one end, perhaps through a read error. The rearrangement joins TRBV28 to TRBJ1-3; D gene ambiguous. Germline values: CDR1 MDHEN, CDR2 SYDVKM. This CDR3 has 12 amino acids. The CDR3 DNA is TGTGCCACCAGTCCATTCGGGAACACCATATATTTT. This sequence encodes CATSPFGNTIYF.

The chain couples TRBV27 to TRBJ1-1; TRBD1 is a possible D gene (5 bases). The CDR3 has 14 residues. V was shortened by 7 bases and J by 1 base, with 13 bases between the two germline ends. Looked up from germline, CDR1 is MNHEY and CDR2 is SMNVEV (reference sequence). CDR3 residues: CASTVGGTNTEAFF. The CDR3 coding sequence is TGTGCCAGCACTGTTGGGGGAACGAACACTGAAGCTTTCTTT.

This chain uses TRBV4-1 with TRBJ2-5; D might be TRBD2 (6 bases). Germline V CDR1 and CDR2: MGHRA, YSYEKL. The V gene lost 4 bases and the J gene lost 5 bases, with 20 bases spanning the gap. CDR3 length equals 16 residues. This CDR3 is CASSLELAGRRETQYF. For the CDR3, the DNA is TGCGCCAGCAGCCTCGAACTAGCTGGAAGGCGGGAGACCCAGTACTTC.

This chain uses TRBV7-9 with TRBJ2-1; TRBD2 agrees at 11 bases. CDR3 length: 15 amino acids. CDR1 SEHNR and CDR2 FQNEAQ come from the germline V gene (reference sequence). After removal of 3 bases from V and 8 bases from J, the junction contained 6 bases not matched to a gene. CDR3 protein: CASSFAGLAGHEQFF. As DNA, the CDR3 is TGTGCCAGCAGCTTCGCTGGACTAGCGGGTCATGAGCAGTTCTTC.

The chain joins TRBV4-1 to TRBJ2-5; tentative D call: TRBD2 (6 bases). CDR3 size: 16 residues. V lost 3 bases and J lost 5, with 19 bases in between. Germline V gene lookup returns CDR1 MGHRA and CDR2 YSYEKL. The CDR3 DNA sequence: TGCGCCAGCAGCCAGGACGGGAGCTCAAAGGGGGAGACCCAGTACTTC. Amino acid sequence: CASSQDGSSKGETQYF.

V gene TRBV7-6 combines with J gene TRBJ1-2; D is unclear. V dropped 5 bases and J dropped 4 bases, with 23 bases sitting between them. Germline V gene data show CDR1 as SGHVS and CDR2 as FNYEAQ. The CDR3 is 17 residues long. CDR3: CASSTFPPDTEIYGYTF. The DNA of the CDR3 is TGTGCCAGCAGCACCTTCCCCCCCGACACAGAGATCTATGGCTACACCTTC.

The CDR3 DNA reads TGTGCCAGCAGTTTTAGGACGGAAAACACTGAAGCTTTCTTT. Protein product: CASSFRTENTEAFF. The chain employs TRBV27 and TRBJ1-1; D remains unclear. Trimming cost V 3 bases and J 2 bases, with 10 bases left between them. CDR3 length: 14 residues. Germline V CDR1 and CDR2: MNHEY, SMNVEV (reference sequence).

The chain joins TRBV15 to TRBJ2-7, with D uncertain. Germline assignment: CDR1 LNHNV and CDR2 YYDKDF (reference sequence). CDR3 size: 15 residues. V dropped 0 bases and J dropped 6 bases, with 15 bases sitting between them. The CDR3 nucleotides are TGTGCCACCAGCAGAGATCCGACCCTTTTTGGCGAGCAGTACTTC. Translating it yields CATSRDPTLFGEQYF. Based on the CDR3 plus reference TRBV15 and TRBJ2-7, the full variable domain is DAMVIQNPRYQVTQFGKPVTLSCSQTLNHNVMYWYQQKSSQAPKLLFHYYDKDFNNEADTPDNFQSRRPNTSFCFLDIRSPGLGDTAMYLCATSRDPTLFGEQYFGPGTRLTVT.

The chain joins TRBV28 to TRBJ2-1; 10 bases align to TRBD2. Germline assignment: CDR1 MDHEN and CDR2 SYDVKM. The CDR3 extends over 15 amino acids. J gave up 7 bases and V 5 bases, and 8 bases lay outside the gene matches. CDR3: CASSPGLAERNEQFF. The CDR3 DNA is TGTGCCAGCAGTCCCGGACTAGCGGAGAGGAATGAGCAGTTCTTC.

The chain couples TRBV28 to TRBJ2-5; the D gene is possibly TRBD1 (6 bases). The CDR3 has 16 residues. Germline V CDR1 and CDR2: MDHEN, SYDVKM. Trimming removed 3 bases at V and 0 bases at J, with 14 bases between. The CDR3 region has the DNA TGTGCCAGCAGTTTCCCCAGGGGTTTGTACCAAGAGACCCAGTACTTC. Translating gives CASSFPRGLYQETQYF.

This sequence joins TRBV19 and TRBJ2-7, with D perhaps matching TRBD2 (6 bases). Trimming cost V 7 bases and J 1 base, with 14 bases left between them. The CDR3 length is 14 residues. Germline assignment: CDR1 LNHDA and CDR2 SQIVND (reference sequence). The CDR3 region has the DNA TGTGCCAGTACGACTAGTTTAGGATCCTACGAGCAGTACTTC. As protein: CASTTSLGSYEQYF.

The chain combines TRBV28 with TRBJ2-7, with TRBD2 matching over 12 bases. This CDR3 has 17 amino acids. V shed 6 bases and J 3 bases; nucleotides not matched to a gene: 12. Germline assignment: CDR1 MDHEN and CDR2 SYDVKM. The CDR3 here is CASRSPLAGGPDYEQYF. For the CDR3, the DNA is TGTGCCAGCAGGTCACCGCTAGCGGGAGGGCCGGACTACGAGCAGTACTTC. Together with reference TRBV28 and TRBJ2-7, the CDR3 gives the full variable domain: DVKVTQSSRYLVKRTGEKVFLECVQDMDHENMFWYRQDPGLGLRLIYFSYDVKMKEKGDIPEGYSVSREKKERFSLILESASTNQTSMYLCASRSPLAGGPDYEQYFGPGTRLTVT.

The chain employs TRBV9 and TRBJ1-5; tentative D call: TRBD1 (6 bases). Per germline, CDR1 SGDLS and CDR2 YYNGEE. The CDR3 has 16 amino acids. V lost 5 bases, J lost 5 bases, and 20 bases lay in between. This chain's CDR3 is CASRDSSRGADQPQHF. The CDR3 DNA reads as TGTGCCAGCAGGGACAGCAGTCGGGGGGCTGATCAGCCCCAGCATTTT.

The chain links TRBV28 to TRBJ1-2; 7 bases fit TRBD1. Germline V gene lookup returns CDR1 MDHEN and CDR2 SYDVKM. V dropped 8 bases and J dropped 4; count of bases not matched to a gene: 4. CDR3 size: 12 residues. DNA of the CDR3: TGTGCCAGCCAGGGGGTCCTCTATGGCTACACCTTC. It yields the protein CASQGVLYGYTF.

CDR3 loop: CASSVTSGRASTRTDTQYF. CDR3 DNA: TGTGCCAGCAGCGTGACTAGCGGGAGGGCCTCCACACGGACAGATACGCAGTATTTT. The chain links TRBV2 to TRBJ2-3; 14 positions match TRBD2. Germline CDR1 and CDR2: SNHLY and FYNNEI. With V trimmed by 6 bases and J by 3 bases, 14 bases remained unmatched. This CDR3 comprises 19 residues. Variable domain in full (rest from reference TRBV2 and TRBJ2-3): EPEVTQTPSHQVTQMGQEVILRCVPISNHLYFYWYRQILGQKVEFLVSFYNNEISEKSEIFDDQFSVERPDGSNFTLKIRSTKLEDSAMYFCASSVTSGRASTRTDTQYFGPGTRLTVL.